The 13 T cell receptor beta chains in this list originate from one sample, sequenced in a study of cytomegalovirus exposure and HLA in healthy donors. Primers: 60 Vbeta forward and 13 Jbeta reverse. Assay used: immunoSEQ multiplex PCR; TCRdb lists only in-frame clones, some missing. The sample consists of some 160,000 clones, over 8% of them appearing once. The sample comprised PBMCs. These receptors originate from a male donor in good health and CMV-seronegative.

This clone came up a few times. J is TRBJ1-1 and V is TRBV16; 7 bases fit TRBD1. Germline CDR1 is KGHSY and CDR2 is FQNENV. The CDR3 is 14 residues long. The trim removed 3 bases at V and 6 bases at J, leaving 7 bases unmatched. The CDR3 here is CASSHGNRGSEAFF. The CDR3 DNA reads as TGTGCCAGCAGCCATGGGAACAGGGGTTCTGAAGCTTTCTTT. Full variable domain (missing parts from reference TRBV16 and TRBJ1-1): GEEVAQTPKHLVRGEGQKAKLYCAPIKGHSYVFWYQQVLKNEFKFLISFQNENVFDETGMPKERFSAKCLPNSPCSLEIQATKLEDSAVYFCASSHGNRGSEAFFGQGTRLTVV.

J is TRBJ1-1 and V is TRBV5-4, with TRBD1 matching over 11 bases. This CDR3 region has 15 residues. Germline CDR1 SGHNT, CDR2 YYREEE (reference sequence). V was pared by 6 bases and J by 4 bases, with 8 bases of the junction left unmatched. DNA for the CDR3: TGTGCCAGCACCAGCCCCGGGACAGGGGGCACTGAAGCTTTCTTT. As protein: CASTSPGTGGTEAFF. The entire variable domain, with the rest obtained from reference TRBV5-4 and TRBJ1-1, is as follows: ETGVTQSPTHLIKTRGQQVTLRCSSQSGHNTVSWYQQALGQGPQFIFQYYREEENGRGNFPPRFSGLQFPNYSSELNVNALELDDSALYLCASTSPGTGGTEAFFGQGTRLTVV.

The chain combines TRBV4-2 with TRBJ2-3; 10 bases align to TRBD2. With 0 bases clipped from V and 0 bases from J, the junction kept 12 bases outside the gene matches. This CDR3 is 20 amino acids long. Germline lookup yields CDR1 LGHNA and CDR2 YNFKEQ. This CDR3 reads CASSQDSPSGGRTSTDTQYF. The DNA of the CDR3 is TGTGCCAGCAGCCAAGATAGTCCTAGCGGGGGACGGACTAGCACAGATACGCAGTATTTT.

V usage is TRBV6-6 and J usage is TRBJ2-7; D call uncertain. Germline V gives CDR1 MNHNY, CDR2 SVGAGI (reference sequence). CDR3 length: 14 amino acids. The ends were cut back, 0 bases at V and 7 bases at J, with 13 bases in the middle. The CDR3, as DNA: TGTGCCAGCAGTTACTCCCCGGGTCCCGGGGAGCAGTACTTC. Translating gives CASSYSPGPGEQYF.

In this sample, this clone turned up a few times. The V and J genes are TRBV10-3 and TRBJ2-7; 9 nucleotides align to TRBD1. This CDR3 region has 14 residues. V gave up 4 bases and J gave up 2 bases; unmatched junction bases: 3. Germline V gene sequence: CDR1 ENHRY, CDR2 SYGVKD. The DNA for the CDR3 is TGTGCCATCAGTGGGACAGGGGATCCCTACGAGCAGTACTTC. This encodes CAISGTGDPYEQYF.

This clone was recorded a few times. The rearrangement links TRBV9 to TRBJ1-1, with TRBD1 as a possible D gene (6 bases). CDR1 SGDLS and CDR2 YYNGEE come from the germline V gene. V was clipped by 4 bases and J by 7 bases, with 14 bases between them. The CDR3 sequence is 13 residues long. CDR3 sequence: CASSRTDSIEAFF. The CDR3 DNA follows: TGTGCCAGCAGCCGGACAGATTCGATTGAAGCTTTCTTT. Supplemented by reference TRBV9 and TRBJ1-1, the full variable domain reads DSGVTQTPKHLITATGQRVTLRCSPRSGDLSVYWYQQSLDQGLQFLIQYYNGEERAKGNILERFSAQQFPDLHSELNLSSLELGDSALYFCASSRTDSIEAFFGQGTRLTVV.

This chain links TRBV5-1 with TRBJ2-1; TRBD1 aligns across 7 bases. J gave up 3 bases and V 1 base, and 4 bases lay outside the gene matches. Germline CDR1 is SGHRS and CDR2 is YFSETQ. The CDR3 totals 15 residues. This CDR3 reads CASSLTGDSYNEQFF. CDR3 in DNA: TGCGCCAGCAGCTTGACCGGGGACAGCTACAATGAGCAGTTCTTC.

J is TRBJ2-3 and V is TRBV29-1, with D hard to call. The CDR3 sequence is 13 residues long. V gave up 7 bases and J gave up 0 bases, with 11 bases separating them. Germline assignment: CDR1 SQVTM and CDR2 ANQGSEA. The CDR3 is CSAQVSSTDTQYF. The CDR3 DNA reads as TGCAGCGCTCAGGTCTCTAGCACAGATACGCAGTATTTT.

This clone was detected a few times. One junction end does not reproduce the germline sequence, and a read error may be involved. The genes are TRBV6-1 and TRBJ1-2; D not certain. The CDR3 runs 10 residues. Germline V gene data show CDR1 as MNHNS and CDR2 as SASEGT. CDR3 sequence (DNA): TGTGCCAGCAGTTTACGGGATTCTTCCTTC. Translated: CASSLRDSSF.

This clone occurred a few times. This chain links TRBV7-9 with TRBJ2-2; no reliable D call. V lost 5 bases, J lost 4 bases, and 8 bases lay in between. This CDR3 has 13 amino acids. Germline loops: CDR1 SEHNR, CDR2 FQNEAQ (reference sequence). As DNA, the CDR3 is TGTGCCAGCAGCCCCCCCCTCACCGGGGAGCTGTTTTTT. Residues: CASSPPLTGELFF.

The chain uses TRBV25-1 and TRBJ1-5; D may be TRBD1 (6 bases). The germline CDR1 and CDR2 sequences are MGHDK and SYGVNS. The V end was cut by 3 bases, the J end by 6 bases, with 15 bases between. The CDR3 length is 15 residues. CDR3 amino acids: CASSEGQGISQPQHF. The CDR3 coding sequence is TGTGCCAGCAGTGAGGGCCAGGGGATCTCTCAGCCCCAGCATTTT.

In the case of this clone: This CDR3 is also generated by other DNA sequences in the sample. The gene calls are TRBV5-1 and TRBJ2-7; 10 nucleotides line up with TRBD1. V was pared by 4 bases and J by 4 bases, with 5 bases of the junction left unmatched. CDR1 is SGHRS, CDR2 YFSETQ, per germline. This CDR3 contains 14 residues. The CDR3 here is CASSPGQGSYEQYF. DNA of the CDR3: TGCGCCAGCAGCCCGGGACAGGGGAGTTACGAGCAGTACTTC.

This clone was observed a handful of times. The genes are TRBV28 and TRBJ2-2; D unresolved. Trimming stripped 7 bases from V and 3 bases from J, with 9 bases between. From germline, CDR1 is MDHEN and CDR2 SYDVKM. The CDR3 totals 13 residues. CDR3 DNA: TGTGCCAGCAACTCCTTCCACACCGGGGAGCTGTTTTTT. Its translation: CASNSFHTGELFF.